The rows below give T cell receptor beta chains drawn from one sample of a study of identical twins. Each CDR3 protein is one row after TCRdb ran MiXCR on the 5' RACE reads. The table includes approximately 890,000 distinct CDR3 sequences, 9% to 15% detected once. The sample also formed part of further work on yellow fever vaccine responses in identical twins.

Input material: PBMCs. The receptor source for this set is a woman under 30 in good health. Each CDR3 is given with its conserved first and last residue. Fields, in order: J gene, V gene, D gene, clone size, CDR3 DNA, CDR3 protein. D genes are given only for firm matches. Clone size is not always given. Where it is, it says once, few, many or a class for expanded clones.

TRBJ2-7 | TRBV6-1 | TRBD1 | - | TGTGCCAGCGGCCGGGACAGGTGGAACTACGAGCAGTACTTC | CASGRDRWNYEQYF
TRBJ2-3 | TRBV6-6 | - | few | TGTGCCAGCAGCCCCCAGCTCGGACAATCGTATTTT | CASSPQLGQSYF
TRBJ2-1 | TRBV7-9 | - | few | TGTGCCAGCAGCCCAGTGGACGGTTACAATGAGCAGTTCTTC | CASSPVDGYNEQFF
TRBJ1-2 | TRBV28 | - | many | TGTGCCAGCATGCGGAACTATGGCTACACCTTC | CASMRNYGYTF
TRBJ1-1 | TRBV2 | - | - | TGTGCCAGCATGAGGATGGTGAACACTGAAGCTTTCTTT | CASMRMVNTEAFF
TRBJ2-3 | TRBV5-1 | - | few | TGCGCCAGCAGCATCAGGGCCGCTGGCACAGATACGCAGTATTTT | CASSIRAAGTDTQYF
TRBJ2-1 | TRBV28 | - | few | TGTGCCAGCAGTTTTTCGAGAGGGTGGTACAATGAGCAGTTCTTC | CASSFSRGWYNEQFF
TRBJ2-5 | TRBV3-1 | TRBD2 | - | TGTGCCAGCAGCCCCCTGAGCGGGAGGGAGCAAGAGACCCAGTACTTC | CASSPLSGREQETQYF
TRBJ2-5 | TRBV5-1 | TRBD2 | few | TGCGCCAGCAGCCGGGAGGCGTACCAAGAGACCCAGTACTTC | CASSREAYQETQYF
TRBJ2-2 | TRBV12-3/TRBV12-4 | TRBD2 | few | TGTGCCTGCTGTTTTGGTCCGTCGTACGGGACTAGAGATACCGGGGAGCTGTTTTTT | CACCFGPSYGTRDTGELFF
TRBJ2-7 | TRBV7-9 | TRBD1 | - | TGTGCCAGCAGCGGACAGGACAGCAGGGCGTGGGACGAGCAGTACTTC | CASSGQDSRAWDEQYF
TRBJ2-6 | TRBV27 | TRBD1 | few | TGTGCCAGCAGGGGACAGGGGGCTGGGGCCAACGTCCTGACTTTC | CASRGQGAGANVLTF
TRBJ2-7 | TRBV10-2 | - | - | TGCGCCAGCAGTGCATCGGGGCTAGCCACCAAACCCTACGAGCAGTACTTC | CASSASGLATKPYEQYF
TRBJ1-2 | TRBV10-3 | - | few | TGTGCCATCAGTGATGGTCTTACACAAGCTAACTATGGCTACACCTTC | CAISDGLTQANYGYTF
TRBJ1-1 | TRBV19 | TRBD1 | few | TGTGCCAGTAGTATAACCGGGACAGCTATCATGAACACTGAAGCTTTCTTT | CASSITGTAIMNTEAFF
TRBJ1-3 | TRBV7-9 | - | few | TGTGCCATTGCCCCGAGCTCTGGAAACACCATATATTTT | CAIAPSSGNTIYF
TRBJ1-2 | TRBV6-1 | TRBD1 | - | TGTGCCAGCAGGGAGTTGGACAGGGTCTATGGCTACACCTTC | CASRELDRVYGYTF
TRBJ1-2 | TRBV7-2 | - | - | TGTGCCAGCAGCCCCGTGGGGAAAGGCTACACCTTC | CASSPVGKGYTF
TRBJ2-1 | TRBV5-1 | TRBD2 | many | TGCGCCAGCAGCCGGAGACTAGCGGGTCAGAGCTCCTACAATGAGCAGTTCTTC | CASSRRLAGQSSYNEQFF
TRBJ2-6 | TRBV12-3/TRBV12-4 | TRBD1 | - | TGTGCCAGCAGCACCCAGGGGGCGTCTGGGGCCAACGTCCTGACTTTC | CASSTQGASGANVLTF
TRBJ2-5 | TRBV6-5 | - | few | TGTGCCAGCAGTAACCGGGACATTCAAGAGACCCAGTACTTC | CASSNRDIQETQYF
TRBJ2-3 | TRBV20-1 | - | few | TGCAGTGCTAGTAAAACAGATACGCAGTATTTT | CSASKTDTQYF
TRBJ2-1 | TRBV29-1 | - | few | TGCAGCGTTGTCATTCGCTCCGACAATGAGCAGTTCTTC | CSVVIRSDNEQFF
TRBJ2-7 | TRBV19 | TRBD2 | - | TGTGCCAGTAGTAGTAGACTAGCGGTCGCCAACGAGCAGTACTTC | CASSSRLAVANEQYF
TRBJ1-2 | TRBV12-3/TRBV12-4 | - | few | TGTGCCAGCAGTCTTACGGGGGGAGCTAACTATGGCTACACCTTC | CASSLTGGANYGYTF
TRBJ2-5 | TRBV10-3 | TRBD2 | few | TGTGCCACCCGGACTAGCAGCCCGGAGACCCAGTACTTC | CATRTSSPETQYF
TRBJ2-4 | TRBV29-1 | - | - | TGCAGCGTTGAGGCTCATGGGGGTACTTTAGCCAAAAACATTCAGTACTTC | CSVEAHGGTLAKNIQYF
TRBJ1-4 | TRBV25-1 | - | many | TGTGCCAGCAGTTTGGCCAATGAAAAACTGTTTTTT | CASSLANEKLFF
TRBJ2-2 | TRBV19 | - | - | TGTGCCAGTAGTAAGGCAGGGACTTTTGGCGGGGAGCTGTTTTTT | CASSKAGTFGGELFF
TRBJ2-1 | TRBV4-1 | TRBD2 | few | TGCGCCAGCAGCCAAGATCGGGGGGAGGATGAGCAGTTCTTC | CASSQDRGEDEQFF
TRBJ2-5 | TRBV29-1 | TRBD1 | many | TGCAGCGTTGAAGAATTGGGGGGACAGGGGCAGGAGACCCAGTACTTC | CSVEELGGQGQETQYF
TRBJ2-7 | TRBV12-3/TRBV12-4 | - | few | TGTGCCAGCAGTCCCGAGACTAGTGACGGCCTTAGCGAGCAGTACTTC | CASSPETSDGLSEQYF
TRBJ1-1 | TRBV3-1 | - | many | TGTGCCAGCAGCCAAGCTGACACTGAAGCTTTCTTT | CASSQADTEAFF
TRBJ2-3 | TRBV5-1 | TRBD2 | few | TGCGCCAGCAGCGGAGGTAGCGGGGGGGCCCGAGATACGCAGTATTTT | CASSGGSGGARDTQYF
TRBJ2-1 | TRBV3-1 | - | - | TGTGCCAGCAGCCAATCTTGGAGCAATGAGCAGTTCTTC | CASSQSWSNEQFF
TRBJ1-6 | TRBV20-1 | - | few | TGCAGTGCTAGTGAGGACCGTTTTAATTCACCCCTCCACTTT | CSASEDRFNSPLHF
TRBJ2-1 | TRBV3-1 | - | - | TGTGCCAGCAGCTCCCCAACTGCCCCGGGCTCTCTAGGTGAGCAGTTCTTC | CASSSPTAPGSLGEQFF
TRBJ2-1 | TRBV29-1 | - | many | TGCAGCGTTGAAGGCACACCCCAGTTCTTC | CSVEGTPQFF
TRBJ2-1 | TRBV20-1 | TRBD2 | few | TGCAGTGCTACCGCTAAGGGCGGGAGGGCGCCCTACAATGAGCAGTTCTTC | CSATAKGGRAPYNEQFF
TRBJ1-1 | TRBV28 | - | few | TGTGCCAGCAGAAAGAGAGCGAACACTGAAGCTTTCTTT | CASRKRANTEAFF
TRBJ2-1 | TRBV12-3/TRBV12-4 | TRBD2 | - | TGTGCCAGCAGTTTCCGACTAGCGAACTGGAATGAGCAGTTCTTC | CASSFRLANWNEQFF
TRBJ2-3 | TRBV24-1 | - | many | TGTGCCACCAGTGATTTTTCGGGAACAGATACGCAGTATTTT | CATSDFSGTDTQYF
TRBJ2-1 | TRBV7-2 | - | - | TGTGCCAGCAGCTTGGGACTCCTAAGATTCAATGAGCAGTTCTTC | CASSLGLLRFNEQFF
TRBJ1-4 | TRBV12-3/TRBV12-4 | - | - | TGTGCCAGCAGTCCTGGGCTGGGGACTAATGAAAAACTGTTTTTT | CASSPGLGTNEKLFF
TRBJ2-2 | TRBV25-1 | - | few | TGTGCCAGCAGTGACCAAGGAGGTGGCGGGGAGCTGTTTTTT | CASSDQGGGGELFF
TRBJ2-5 | TRBV15 | - | - | TGTGCCACCAGCAAGGGTGGGGTCCAAGAGACCCAGTACTTC | CATSKGGVQETQYF
TRBJ1-1 | TRBV6-1 | - | few | TGTGCCAGCAGTGACCCGACAGGCGTCCGTGAAGCTTTCTTT | CASSDPTGVREAFF
TRBJ2-2 | TRBV6-1 | - | few | TGTGCCAGCAGGCGGACAGCCCCGAACACCGGGGAGCTGTTTTTT | CASRRTAPNTGELFF
TRBJ2-1 | TRBV11-3 | TRBD1 | few | TGTGCCAGCAGCGTAACAGGGGGGTCGGCCTACAATGAGCAGTTCTTC | CASSVTGGSAYNEQFF
TRBJ2-3 | TRBV18 | - | - | TGTGCCAGCTCACCATCCCTACTCCGAGATACGCAGTATTTT | CASSPSLLRDTQYF
TRBJ2-1 | TRBV6-2/TRBV6-3 | - | - | TGTGCCAGCAGTTATGGTGGGAGTACGGGGTCCTACAATGAGCAGTTCTTC | CASSYGGSTGSYNEQFF
TRBJ2-2 | TRBV7-9 | - | few | TGTGCCAGCACCAAAGGTGGAGTAGGTAACACCGGGGAGCTGTTTTTT | CASTKGGVGNTGELFF
TRBJ1-5 | TRBV7-6 | - | few | TGTGCCAGCAGCGCAGGGACGGAGTATAGCAATCAGCCCCAGCATTTT | CASSAGTEYSNQPQHF
TRBJ2-1 | TRBV29-1 | - | - | TGCAGCGTTGAAGGCTGGGCCCTCTCCTACAATGAGCAGTTCTTC | CSVEGWALSYNEQFF